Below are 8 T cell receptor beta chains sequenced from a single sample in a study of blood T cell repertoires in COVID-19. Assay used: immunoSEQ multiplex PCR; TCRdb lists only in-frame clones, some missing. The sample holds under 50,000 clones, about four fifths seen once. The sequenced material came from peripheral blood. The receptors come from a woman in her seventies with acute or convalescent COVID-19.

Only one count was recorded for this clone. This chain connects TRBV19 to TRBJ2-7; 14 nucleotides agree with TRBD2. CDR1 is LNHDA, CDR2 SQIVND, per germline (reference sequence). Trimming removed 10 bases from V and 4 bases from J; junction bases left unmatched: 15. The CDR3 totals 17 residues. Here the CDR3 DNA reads TGTGCCACTAGCCACTGGACTAGCGGGAGGATGGGGTACGAGCAGTACTTC. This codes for CATSHWTSGRMGYEQYF.

The CDR3 region has the DNA TGTGCCAGCAGTGGTACTGTGTTGACAGGGAGTGAAAAACTGTTTTTT. It specifies CASSGTVLTGSEKLFF. The chain employs TRBV28 and TRBJ1-4; 7 bases match TRBD1. The germline gives CDR1 MDHEN, CDR2 SYDVKM. V lost 5 bases and J lost 7; bases outside the gene matches: 13. The CDR3 extends over 16 amino acids.

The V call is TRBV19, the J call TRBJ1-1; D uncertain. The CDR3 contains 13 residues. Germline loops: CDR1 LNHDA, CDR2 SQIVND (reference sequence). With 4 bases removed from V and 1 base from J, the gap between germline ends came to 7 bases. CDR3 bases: TGTGCCAGTAGTACCGACACGAACACTGAAGCTTTCTTT. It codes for CASSTDTNTEAFF.

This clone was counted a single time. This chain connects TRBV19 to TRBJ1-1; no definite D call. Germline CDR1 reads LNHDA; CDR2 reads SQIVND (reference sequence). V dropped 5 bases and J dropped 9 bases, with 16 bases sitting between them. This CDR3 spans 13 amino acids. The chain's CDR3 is CASSSLVDRKAFF. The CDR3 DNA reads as TGTGCCAGTAGTTCACTAGTGGATCGGAAAGCTTTCTTT.

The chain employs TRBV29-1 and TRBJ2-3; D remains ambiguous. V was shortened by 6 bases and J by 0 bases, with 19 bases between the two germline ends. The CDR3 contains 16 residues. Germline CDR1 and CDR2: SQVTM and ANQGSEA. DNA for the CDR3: TGCAGCGTGACTGGTATCATCTCTTCTAGCACAGATACGCAGTATTTT. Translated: CSVTGIISSSTDTQYF.

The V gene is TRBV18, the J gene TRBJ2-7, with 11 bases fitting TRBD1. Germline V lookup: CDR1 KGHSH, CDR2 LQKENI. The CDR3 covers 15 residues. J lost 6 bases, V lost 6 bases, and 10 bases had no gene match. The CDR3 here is CASSKGGQGVREQYF. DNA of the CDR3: TGTGCCAGCTCCAAGGGGGGACAGGGGGTCCGCGAGCAGTACTTC.

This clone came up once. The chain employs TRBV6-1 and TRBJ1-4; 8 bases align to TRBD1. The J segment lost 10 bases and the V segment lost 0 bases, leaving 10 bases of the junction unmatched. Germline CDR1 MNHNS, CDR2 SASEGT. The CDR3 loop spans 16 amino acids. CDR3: CASSEAPTGEMGKLFF. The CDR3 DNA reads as TGTGCCAGCAGTGAAGCGCCGACAGGGGAAATGGGAAAACTGTTTTTT.

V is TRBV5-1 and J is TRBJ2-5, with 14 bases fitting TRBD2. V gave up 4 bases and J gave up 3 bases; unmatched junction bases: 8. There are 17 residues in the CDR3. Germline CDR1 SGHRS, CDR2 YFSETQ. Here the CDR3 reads CASSLYPTSGREETQYF. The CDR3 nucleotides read TGCGCCAGCAGCCTTTACCCGACTAGCGGGAGGGAAGAGACCCAGTACTTC. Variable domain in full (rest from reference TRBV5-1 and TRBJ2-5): KAGVTQTPRYLIKTRGQQVTLSCSPISGHRSVSWYQQTPGQGLQFLFEYFSETQRNKGNFPGRFSGRQFSNSRSEMNVSTLELGDSALYLCASSLYPTSGREETQYFGPGTRLLVL.